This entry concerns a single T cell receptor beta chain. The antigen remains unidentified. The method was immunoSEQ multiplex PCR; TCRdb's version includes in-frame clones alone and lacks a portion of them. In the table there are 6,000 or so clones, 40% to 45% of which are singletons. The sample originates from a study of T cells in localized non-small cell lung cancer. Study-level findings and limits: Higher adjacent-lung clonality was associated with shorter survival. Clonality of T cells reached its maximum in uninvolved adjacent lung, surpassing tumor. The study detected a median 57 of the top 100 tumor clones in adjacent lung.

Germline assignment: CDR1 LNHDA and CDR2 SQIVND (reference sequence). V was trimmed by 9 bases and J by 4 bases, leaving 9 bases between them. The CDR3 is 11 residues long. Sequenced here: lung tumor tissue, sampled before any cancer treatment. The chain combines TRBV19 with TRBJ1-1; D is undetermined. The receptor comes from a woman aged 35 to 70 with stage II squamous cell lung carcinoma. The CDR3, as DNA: TGTGCCAGCACTGAGGGCACTGAAGCTTTCTTT. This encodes CASTEGTEAFF.